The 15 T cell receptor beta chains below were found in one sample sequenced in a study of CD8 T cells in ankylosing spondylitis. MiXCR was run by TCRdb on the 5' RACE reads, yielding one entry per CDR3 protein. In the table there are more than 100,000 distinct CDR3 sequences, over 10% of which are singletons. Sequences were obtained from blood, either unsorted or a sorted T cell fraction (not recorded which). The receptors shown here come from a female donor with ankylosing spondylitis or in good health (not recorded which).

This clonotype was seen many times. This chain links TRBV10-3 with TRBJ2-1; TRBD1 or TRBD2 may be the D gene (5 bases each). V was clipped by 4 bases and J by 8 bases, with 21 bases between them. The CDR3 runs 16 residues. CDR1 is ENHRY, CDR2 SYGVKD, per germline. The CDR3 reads CAISVGPPRFNDEQFF. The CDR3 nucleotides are TGTGCCATCAGTGTGGGACCTCCCCGGTTTAACGATGAGCAGTTCTTC.

CDR3: CASSLVGEAGNTIYF. CDR3 coding DNA: TGTGCCAGCAGCTTAGTTGGGGAGGCTGGAAACACCATATATTTT. V and J are TRBV11-2 and TRBJ1-3; D gene unclear. CDR1 SGHAT and CDR2 FQNNGV come from the germline V gene. The V end lost 1 base, the J end lost 2 bases, and 9 bases lay between the germline ends. This CDR3 spans 15 amino acids.

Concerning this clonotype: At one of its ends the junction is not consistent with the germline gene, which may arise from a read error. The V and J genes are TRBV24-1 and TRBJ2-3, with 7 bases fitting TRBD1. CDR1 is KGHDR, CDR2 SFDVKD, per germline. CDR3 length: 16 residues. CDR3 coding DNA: TGTACCACCAGTGATCGAACAGGGGATCGCACAGTTACGCAGTATTTT. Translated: CTTSDRTGDRTVTQYF.

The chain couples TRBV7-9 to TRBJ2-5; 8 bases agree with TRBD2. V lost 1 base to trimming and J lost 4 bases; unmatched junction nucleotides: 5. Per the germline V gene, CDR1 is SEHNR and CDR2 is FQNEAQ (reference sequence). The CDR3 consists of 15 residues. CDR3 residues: CASSLGSSGLETQYF. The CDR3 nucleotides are TGTGCCAGCAGCTTAGGGTCTAGCGGGCTAGAGACCCAGTACTTC.

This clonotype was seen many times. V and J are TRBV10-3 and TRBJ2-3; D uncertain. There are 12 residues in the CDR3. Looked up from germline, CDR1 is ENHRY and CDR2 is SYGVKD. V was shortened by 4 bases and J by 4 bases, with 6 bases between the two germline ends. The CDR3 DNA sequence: TGTGCCATCAGTGTCGACCCAGATACGCAGTATTTT. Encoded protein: CAISVDPDTQYF.

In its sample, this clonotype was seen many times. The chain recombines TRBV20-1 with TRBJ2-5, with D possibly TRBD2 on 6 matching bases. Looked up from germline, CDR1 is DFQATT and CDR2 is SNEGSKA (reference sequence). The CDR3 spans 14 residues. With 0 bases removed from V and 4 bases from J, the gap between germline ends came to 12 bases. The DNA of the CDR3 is TGCAGTGCTAGAGATTCCGGGGGAGGAGAGACCCAGTACTTC. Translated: CSARDSGGGETQYF.

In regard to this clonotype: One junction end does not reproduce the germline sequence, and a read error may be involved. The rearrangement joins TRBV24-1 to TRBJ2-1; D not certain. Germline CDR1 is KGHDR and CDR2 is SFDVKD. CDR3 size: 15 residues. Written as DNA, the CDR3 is TGTGCCACCACTGATTTGCCAAGCTCCTACAATGAGCAGTTCTTC. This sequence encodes CATTDLPSSYNEQFF.

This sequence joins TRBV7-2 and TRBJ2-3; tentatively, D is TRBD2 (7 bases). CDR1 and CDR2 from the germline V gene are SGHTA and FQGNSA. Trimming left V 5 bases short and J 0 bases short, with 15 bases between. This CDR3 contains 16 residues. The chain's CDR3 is CASSPAGAESTDTQYF. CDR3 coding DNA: TGTGCCAGCAGCCCGGCGGGGGCCGAAAGCACAGATACGCAGTATTTT.

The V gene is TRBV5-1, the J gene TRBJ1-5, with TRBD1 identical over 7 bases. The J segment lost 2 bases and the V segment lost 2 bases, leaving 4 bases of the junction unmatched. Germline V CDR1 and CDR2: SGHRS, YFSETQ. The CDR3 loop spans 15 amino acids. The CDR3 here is CASSFDTGGNQPQHF. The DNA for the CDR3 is TGCGCCAGCAGCTTCGATACAGGGGGCAATCAGCCCCAGCATTTT.

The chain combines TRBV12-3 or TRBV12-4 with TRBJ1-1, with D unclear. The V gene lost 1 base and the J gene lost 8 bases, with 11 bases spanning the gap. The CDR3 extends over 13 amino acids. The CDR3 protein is CASSLEQEREAFF. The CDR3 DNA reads TGTGCCAGCAGTTTAGAACAAGAACGAGAAGCTTTCTTT.

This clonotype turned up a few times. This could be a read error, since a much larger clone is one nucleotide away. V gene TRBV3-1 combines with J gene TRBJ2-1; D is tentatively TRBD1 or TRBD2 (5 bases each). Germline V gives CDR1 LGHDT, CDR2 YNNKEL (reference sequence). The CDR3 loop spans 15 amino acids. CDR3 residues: CASCHLGDSYNEQFF. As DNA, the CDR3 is TGTGCCAGCTGCCACCTGGGAGACAGCTACAATGAGCAGTTCTTC.

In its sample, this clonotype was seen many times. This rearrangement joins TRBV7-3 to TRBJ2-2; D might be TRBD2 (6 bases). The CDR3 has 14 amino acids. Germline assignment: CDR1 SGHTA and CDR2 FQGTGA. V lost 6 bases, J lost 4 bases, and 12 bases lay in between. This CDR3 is CASSLSGSTGELFF. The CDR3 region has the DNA TGTGCCAGCAGTCTCAGCGGGTCCACCGGGGAGCTGTTTTTT.

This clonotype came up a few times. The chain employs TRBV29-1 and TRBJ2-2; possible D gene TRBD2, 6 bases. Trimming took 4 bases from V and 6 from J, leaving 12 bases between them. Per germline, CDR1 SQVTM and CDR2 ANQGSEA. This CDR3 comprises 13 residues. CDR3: CSVGRGEAGELFF. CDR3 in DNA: TGCAGCGTTGGCCGCGGGGAGGCCGGGGAGCTGTTTTTT.

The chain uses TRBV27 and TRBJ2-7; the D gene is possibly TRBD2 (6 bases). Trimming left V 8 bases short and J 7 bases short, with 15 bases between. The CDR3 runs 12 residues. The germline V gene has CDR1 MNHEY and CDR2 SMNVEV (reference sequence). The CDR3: CASRYAGGEQYF. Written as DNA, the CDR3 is TGTGCCAGCCGTTATGCTGGAGGGGAGCAGTACTTC.

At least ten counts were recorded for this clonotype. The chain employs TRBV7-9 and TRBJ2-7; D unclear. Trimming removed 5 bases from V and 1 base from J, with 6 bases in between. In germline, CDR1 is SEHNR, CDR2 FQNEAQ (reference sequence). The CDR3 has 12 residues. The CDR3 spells CASSLISYEQYF. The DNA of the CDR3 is TGTGCCAGCAGCCTCATTTCCTACGAGCAGTACTTC.